Each of the 8 T cell receptor beta chains below was sequenced from the same sample in a study of cytomegalovirus exposure and HLA in healthy donors. Clones were sequenced by immunoSEQ multiplex PCR, and TCRdb holds only the in-frame ones, with some missing. The sample yields a few hundred thousand clones, 88% seen once. Specimen: PBMCs. The receptor set was obtained from a man aged 25 to 40 in good health and CMV-seronegative.

This rearrangement joins TRBV19 to TRBJ1-6, with D uncertain. CDR1 is LNHDA, CDR2 SQIVND, per germline (reference sequence). V was trimmed by 10 bases and J by 0 bases, leaving 10 bases between them. CDR3 length: 14 amino acids. The CDR3 sequence: CATSKSSYNSPLHF. CDR3 DNA: TGTGCCACTTCTAAAAGCTCCTATAATTCACCCCTCCACTTT.

About this clone itself: Other DNA sequences within the sample encode an identical CDR3. The J gene is TRBJ2-7, the V gene TRBV5-8, with D hard to call. CDR1 and CDR2 (germline): SGHTS, YDEGEE. Trimming removed 0 bases at V and 3 bases at J, with 10 bases between. There are 14 residues in the CDR3. The DNA for the CDR3 is TGTGCCAGCAGCTTGGGTGACTCTAGCTACGAGCAGTACTTC. It encodes CASSLGDSSYEQYF.

This chain links TRBV27 with TRBJ1-4; D is unresolved. Germline values: CDR1 MNHEY, CDR2 SMNVEV (reference sequence). There are 15 residues in the CDR3. V lost 6 bases to trimming and J lost 8 bases, with 19 bases between them. The CDR3 nucleotides are TGTGCCAGCAGCCATCGGGGTAGGCCGGGGGAAAAACTGTTTTTT. Translation gives CASSHRGRPGEKLFF.

The V call is TRBV20-1, the J call TRBJ1-6; 7 bases line up with TRBD1. Germline trimming cut 3 bases from V and 13 bases from J; bases unmatched to any gene: 3. The CDR3 is 11 residues long. Germline V gene data show CDR1 as DFQATT and CDR2 as SNEGSKA (reference sequence). As DNA, the CDR3 is TGCAGTGCTAGGGGGACAGTCCCCCTCCACTTT. Translating it yields CSARGTVPLHF.

The genes are TRBV7-9 and TRBJ2-1; 9 nucleotides line up with TRBD2. Germline assignment: CDR1 SEHNR and CDR2 FQNEAQ (reference sequence). The trim removed 2 bases at V and 7 bases at J, leaving 6 bases unmatched. The CDR3 has 15 residues. The chain's CDR3 is CASSLFLAGLNEQFF. The CDR3 nucleotides read TGTGCCAGCAGCTTATTCCTAGCGGGGCTGAATGAGCAGTTCTTC.

CDR3 residues: CASSELFRVSGNTEAFF. The CDR3 coding sequence is TGTGCCAGCAGTGAACTATTTAGGGTATCGGGAAACACTGAAGCTTTCTTT. The rearrangement joins TRBV6-1 to TRBJ1-1; no clear D gene. V lost 2 bases to trimming and J lost 2 bases, with 18 bases between them. The CDR3 has 17 residues. Germline lookup yields CDR1 MNHNS and CDR2 SASEGT.

The V gene is TRBV2, the J gene TRBJ1-5, with D uncertain. CDR1 and CDR2 (germline): SNHLY, FYNNEI. V lost 8 bases to trimming and J lost 2 bases, with 10 bases between them. This CDR3 spans 13 amino acids. CDR3 sequence (DNA): TGTGCCAGCGCGGCGGAGGGCAATCAGCCCCAGCATTTT. This sequence encodes CASAAEGNQPQHF.

The J gene is TRBJ1-2, the V gene TRBV27; D uncertain. The CDR3 runs to 14 residues. V lost 5 bases and J 1 base, leaving 11 bases between the germline ends. CDR1 is MNHEY, CDR2 SMNVEV, per germline (reference sequence). CDR3 nucleotide sequence: TGTGCCAGCAGTACGGGTCTTCATAACTATGGCTACACCTTC. It translates to CASSTGLHNYGYTF.